A selection of T cell receptor beta chains follows, all from one sample in a study of breast tumors, draining lymph nodes, adjacent tissues. Using its own MiXCR run on the multiplex PCR reads, TCRdb lists one record per CDR3 protein. Of about 200,000 distinct CDR3 sequences listed, approximately 31% are singletons. The sample was axillary lymph node tissue. The receptors come from a female donor with breast cancer. Some clones in this sample may be carry-over from other donors' samples. CDR3s include the opening cysteine and the closing phenylalanine or tryptophan. The order of the fields is D gene, V gene, clone size, J gene, CDR3 protein, CDR3 DNA. The D gene is left open where the match is weak. Part of the rows lack a size; the others show once, few, many or a class for expanded clones.

.,TRBV12-3/TRBV12-4,few,TRBJ1-1,CASSLSPPVEAFF,TGTGCCAGCAGTTTGTCCCCGCCTGTTGAAGCTTTCTTT
.,TRBV10-2,many,TRBJ2-3,CASRDYPDTQYF,TGCGCCAGCAGGGACTATCCAGATACGCAGTATTTT
TRBD1,TRBV2,.,TRBJ1-5,CASRGTGRAQPQHF,TGTGCCAGCAGGGGGACAGGGAGGGCTCAGCCCCAGCATTTT
.,TRBV7-2,.,TRBJ1-5,CASSSSGRLTYEHF,TGTGCCAGCAGCTCCTCGGGACGCTTGACCTACGAGCATTTT
TRBD2,TRBV10-1,few,TRBJ2-3,CASGVTSGVTDTQYF,TGCGCCAGCGGGGTGACTAGCGGAGTCACAGATACGCAGTATTTT
.,TRBV29-1,many,TRBJ1-2,CSVRGVGGYTF,TGCAGCGTTCGGGGGGTTGGTGGCTACACCTTC
TRBD2,TRBV29-1,.,TRBJ2-5,CSVLAGGDQETQYF,TGCAGCGTGCTAGCGGGGGGGGACCAAGAGACCCAGTACTTC
.,TRBV7-2,many,TRBJ2-7,CASSLRMAGPRGTRPYEQYF,TGTGCCAGCAGCTTAAGGATGGCAGGGCCTAGGGGGACGCGACCTTACGAGCAGTACTTC
.,TRBV20-1,many,TRBJ1-5,CSAGGREGQPQHF,TGCAGTGCGGGTGGCAGGGAGGGACAGCCCCAGCATTTT
.,TRBV2,many,TRBJ1-3,CASSPGYSGNTIYF,TGTGCCAGCAGTCCAGGTTACTCTGGAAACACCATATATTTT